This TCR beta chain was sequenced in a study of T cells after yellow fever vaccination. Study findings and constraints: Although most clonotypes did not, a small share appeared in both CD4 and CD8 compartments.

TCRdb redid the calling of the 5' RACE reads with MiXCR, one entry per CDR3 protein. The table records about 220,000 distinct CDR3 sequences, approximately 3% of them present only once. CDR1 MNHEY and CDR2 SVGAGI come from the germline V gene. V was trimmed by 8 bases and J by 2 bases, leaving 10 bases between them. This CDR3 comprises 13 residues. This clonotype has just a few counts. Its antigen is not identified. The sequencing used CD4+ T cells sorted from PBMCs, collected 10 days after the yellow fever booster vaccination. The chain joins TRBV6-5 to TRBJ2-4, with a possible D match to TRBD1 (6 bases). The clonotype originates from a man younger than 35 who received the YFV17D yellow fever vaccine. DNA of the CDR3: TGTGCCAGCTCAGGACAGTCCAAAAACATTCAGTACTTC. The encoded protein is CASSGQSKNIQYF.